The entry that follows covers one T cell receptor beta chain sequence. From germline, CDR1 is MNHNY and CDR2 SVGAGI (reference sequence). V lost 0 bases to trimming and J lost 8 bases, with 7 bases between them. CDR3 length equals 13 residues. This specimen comes from a study of shared clonotypes between healthy human individuals. CD45RO-negative, CCR7-selected cells formed the naive CD8 fraction, which excluded terminally differentiated effector memory CD45RA+ cells. The deep-level immunoSEQ assay was used. Using immunoSEQ multiplex PCR, the repertoire was profiled, and TCRdb retains in-frame clones only, with some absent. Altogether some 2 million clones are present, about 95% being singletons, with the ten largest covering roughly 1.2%.

This chain uses TRBV6-6 with TRBJ2-2, with D uncertain. Sequenced: naive CD8+ T cells sorted from blood. This clonotype was sampled from a man younger than 30 in good health. This CDR3 is CASSYSVRGELFF. CDR3 DNA sequence: TGTGCCAGCAGTTACTCTGTGAGAGGGGAGCTGTTTTTT.